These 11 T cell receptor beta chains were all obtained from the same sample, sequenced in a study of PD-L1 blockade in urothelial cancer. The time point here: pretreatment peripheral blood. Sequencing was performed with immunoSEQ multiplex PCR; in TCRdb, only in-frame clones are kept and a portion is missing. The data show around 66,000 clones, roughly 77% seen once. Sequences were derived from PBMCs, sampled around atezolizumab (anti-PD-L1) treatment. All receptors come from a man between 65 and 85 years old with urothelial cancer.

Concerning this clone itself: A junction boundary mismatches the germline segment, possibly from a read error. The CDR3 DNA reads as TGTGCCAGCAGCTTGGGTTCGGTGCGTCAGCCCCAGCATTTT. Its translation: CASSLGSVRQPQHF. This chain links TRBV5-1 with TRBJ1-5; D call uncertain. This CDR3 spans 14 amino acids. The germline gives CDR1 SGHRS, CDR2 YFSETQ.

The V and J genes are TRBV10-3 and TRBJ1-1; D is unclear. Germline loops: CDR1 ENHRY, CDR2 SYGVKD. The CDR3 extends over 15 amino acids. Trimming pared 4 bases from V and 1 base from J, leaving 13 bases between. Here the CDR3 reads CAISGEGKTNTEAFF. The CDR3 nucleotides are TGTGCCATCAGTGGGGAGGGCAAGACGAACACTGAAGCTTTCTTT.

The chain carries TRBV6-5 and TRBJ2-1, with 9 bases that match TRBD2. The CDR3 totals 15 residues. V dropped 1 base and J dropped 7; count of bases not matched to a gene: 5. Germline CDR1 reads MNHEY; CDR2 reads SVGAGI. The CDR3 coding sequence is TGTGCCAGCAGTTACTTAGCGGGAGAGTTTAATGAGCAGTTCTTC. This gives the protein CASSYLAGEFNEQFF.

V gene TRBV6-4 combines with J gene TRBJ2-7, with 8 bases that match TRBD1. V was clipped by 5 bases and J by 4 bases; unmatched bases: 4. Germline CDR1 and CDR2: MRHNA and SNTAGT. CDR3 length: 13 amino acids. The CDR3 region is CASSQQGGYEQYF. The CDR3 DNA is TGTGCCAGCAGTCAACAGGGGGGATACGAGCAGTACTTC.

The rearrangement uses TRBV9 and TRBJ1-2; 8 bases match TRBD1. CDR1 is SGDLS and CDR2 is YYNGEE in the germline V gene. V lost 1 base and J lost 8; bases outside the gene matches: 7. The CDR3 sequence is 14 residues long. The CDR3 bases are TGTGCCAGCAGCGTAACGACAGGGGCTAACGGCTACACCTTC. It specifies CASSVTTGANGYTF.

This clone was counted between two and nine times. Here the CDR3 reads CATSKGLAGETQYF. The CDR3 region has the DNA TGTGCCACCAGCAAGGGACTAGCGGGAGAGACCCAGTACTTC. The rearrangement uses TRBV15 and TRBJ2-5, with TRBD2 identical over 12 bases. V lost 4 bases, J lost 4 bases, and 1 base stayed unmatched. CDR3 size: 14 residues. The germline CDR1 and CDR2 sequences are LNHNV and YYDKDF (reference sequence).

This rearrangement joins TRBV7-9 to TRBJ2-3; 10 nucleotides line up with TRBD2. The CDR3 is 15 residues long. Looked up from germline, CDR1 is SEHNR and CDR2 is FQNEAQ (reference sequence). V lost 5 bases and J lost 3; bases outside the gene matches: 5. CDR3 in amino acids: CASSLLAGGTDTQYF. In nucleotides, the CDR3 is TGTGCCAGCAGCCTTTTAGCGGGAGGAACAGATACGCAGTATTTT.

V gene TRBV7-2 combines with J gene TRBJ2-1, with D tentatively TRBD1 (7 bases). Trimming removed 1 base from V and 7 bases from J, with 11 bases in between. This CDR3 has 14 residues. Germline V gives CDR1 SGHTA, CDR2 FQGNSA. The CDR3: CASSLEQGRNEQFF. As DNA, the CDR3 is TGTGCCAGCAGCTTAGAACAGGGGAGGAATGAGCAGTTCTTC.

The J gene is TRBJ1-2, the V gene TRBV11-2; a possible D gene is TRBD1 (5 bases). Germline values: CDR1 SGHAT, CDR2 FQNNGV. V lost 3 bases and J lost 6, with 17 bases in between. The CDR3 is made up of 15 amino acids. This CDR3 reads CASSLGFVGQNGYTF. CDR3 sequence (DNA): TGTGCCAGCAGCTTGGGTTTCGTCGGACAAAATGGCTACACCTTC. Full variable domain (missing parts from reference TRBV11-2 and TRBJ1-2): EAGVAQSPRYKIIEKRQSVAFWCNPISGHATLYWYQQILGQGPKLLIQFQNNGVVDDSQLPKDRFSAERLKGVDSTLKIQPAKLEDSAVYLCASSLGFVGQNGYTFGSGTRLTVV.

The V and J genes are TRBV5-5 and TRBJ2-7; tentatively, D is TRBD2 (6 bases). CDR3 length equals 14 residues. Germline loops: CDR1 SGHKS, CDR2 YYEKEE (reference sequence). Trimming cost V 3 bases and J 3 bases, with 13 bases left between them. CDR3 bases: TGTGCCAGCAGCTCTCAGGTGGGGGGCTACGAGCAGTACTTC. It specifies CASSSQVGGYEQYF.

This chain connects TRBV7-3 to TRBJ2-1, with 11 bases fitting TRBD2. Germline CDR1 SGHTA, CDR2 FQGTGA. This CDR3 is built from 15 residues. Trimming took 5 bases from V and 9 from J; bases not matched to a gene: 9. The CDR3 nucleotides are TGTGCCAGCAGCGTACTAGCGGGAGTTATTAGTGAGCAGTTCTTC. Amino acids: CASSVLAGVISEQFF.